Here is one TCR beta chain with its context. This specimen belongs to a study of technical replicates of blood from a few donors. There are 10 residues in the CDR3. The germline V gene has CDR1 WSHSY and CDR2 SAAADI. V was cut by 8 bases and J by 5 bases, with 4 bases left in between. Assay: immunoSEQ multiplex PCR; the TCRdb copy retains only in-frame clones and omits some. The sample has roughly 67,000 clones, more than 95% seen once. Material: T cells isolated from PBMCs. The TCR was taken from a human donor in good health. The chain uses TRBV10-2 and TRBJ2-1; D is unresolved. As DNA, the CDR3 is TGCGCCAGCCGAGACAATGAGCAGTTCTTC. Its protein product is CASRDNEQFF.